Listed below are T cell receptor beta chains from one sample, sequenced in a study of radiotherapy plus CTLA-4 blockade in lung cancer. Repertoires were generated with immunoSEQ multiplex PCR, while TCRdb's copy carries only in-frame clones and drops some. The sample has 50,000 to 65,000 clones; more than 75% are singletons. The source was peripheral blood, collected from a patient treated with radiotherapy plus ipilimumab. These receptors all stem from a human donor with non-small cell lung cancer who had a complete response to radiotherapy plus ipilimumab. Each CDR3 is given with its conserved first and last residue. A D gene is named only where the DNA matches it firmly. Only part of the rows carry a size: once, few, many, or a class if the clone is expanded.

TRBV7-9	TRBD2	TRBJ2-1	few	TGTGCCAGCAGTGCTCCAAGCGGGAGTCCCGACAATGAGCAGTTCTTC	CASSAPSGSPDNEQFF
TRBV5-1	TRBD2	TRBJ2-2	-	TGCGCCAGCGGAGGGACGGTACTAGCGGGAGGGCCGTCCGGGGAGCTGTTTTTT	CASGGTVLAGGPSGELFF
TRBV4-3	TRBD1	TRBJ1-2	-	TGCGCCAGCAGCCAAGATCAGGCAGGGGGCAACTATGGCTACACCTTC	CASSQDQAGGNYGYTF
TRBV4-1	TRBD2	TRBJ2-3	few	TGCGCCAGCAGCGGGACGCTGCCGGGGGGTACGCAGTATTTT	CASSGTLPGGTQYF
TRBV12-5	-	TRBJ2-6	-	TGTGCTAGTGGTTTTCTCCTAGCACAGCAGGCTTCAGGGGCCAACGTCCTGACTTTC	CASGFLLAQQASGANVLTF
TRBV19	-	TRBJ1-2	-	TGTGCCAGTAGTATAGTATTTACAGGAAGCTATGGCTACACCTTC	CASSIVFTGSYGYTF
TRBV28	TRBD1	TRBJ1-6	-	TGTGCCAGCAGTTCGACAGGGCTTGGGAATTCACCCCTCCACTTT	CASSSTGLGNSPLHF
TRBV2	-	TRBJ1-1	-	TGTGCCAGCAGTCAAGCTCAGGACACTGAAGCTTTCTTT	CASSQAQDTEAFF
TRBV30	-	TRBJ1-2	-	TGTGCCTGGAGCGACCGGGGTAGCTACACCTTC	CAWSDRGSYTF
TRBV29-1	TRBD1	TRBJ2-3	-	TGCAGCGTGGGGACAGGGGCTAGCACAGATACGCAGTATTTT	CSVGTGASTDTQYF
TRBV5-5	TRBD1	TRBJ2-3	-	TGTGCCAGCAGCAAGGGACAGGGGGCGCACGATACGCAGTATTTT	CASSKGQGAHDTQYF
TRBV21-1	-	TRBJ2-2	-	TGTGCCAGCATCCTGACTAGCGGGAGGAACACCGGGGAGCTGTTTTTT	CASILTSGRNTGELFF
TRBV4-3	-	TRBJ2-7	-	TGCGCCAGCAGCCACCACAGGGAGGGGAGAGAGCAGTACTTC	CASSHHREGREQYF
TRBV5-8	TRBD2	TRBJ2-2	-	TGTGCCAGCAGCTTCAGGCGGGGGACCGGGGAGCTGTTTTTT	CASSFRRGTGELFF
TRBV5-1	-	TRBJ1-3	-	TGCGCCAGCAGCTTGGGTCTCTCTGGAAACACCATATATTTT	CASSLGLSGNTIYF
TRBV6-5	TRBD1	TRBJ2-2	once	TGTGCCAGCAGACTGGGACAGGGCAACACCGGGGAGCTGTTTTTT	CASRLGQGNTGELFF
TRBV5-1	TRBD2	TRBJ2-4	-	TGCGCCAGCAGCCCCCGAGGGACTAGCGAAGGCATTCAGTACTTC	CASSPRGTSEGIQYF
TRBV7-9	-	TRBJ1-2	-	TGTGCCAGCAGCCGCGGTGGTGTATATGGCTACACCTTC	CASSRGGVYGYTF
TRBV7-9	-	TRBJ2-1	-	TGTGCCAGCAGCGAGCCAGGGTACAATGAGCAGTTCTTC	CASSEPGYNEQFF
TRBV7-9	-	TRBJ1-3	-	TGTGCCAGCAGCTTCACTCAAGACTCTGGAAACACCATATATTTT	CASSFTQDSGNTIYF
TRBV6-4	TRBD1	TRBJ1-2	-	TGTGCCAGCGCCCCGGAACAGGGGTCTATCTATGGCTACACCTTC	CASAPEQGSIYGYTF
TRBV7-2	-	TRBJ1-1	once	TGTGCCAGCAGCCCGGACATGGTTGTGAGTTCTGAAGCTTTCTTT	CASSPDMVVSSEAFF
TRBV28	TRBD1	TRBJ2-7	-	TGTGCCAGCAGTTTGACAGGGCCCTACGAGCAGTACTTC	CASSLTGPYEQYF
TRBV27	-	TRBJ1-6	-	TGTGCCAGCCGAAATGACGGGGGTAAACCCCTCCACTTT	CASRNDGGKPLHF
TRBV9	-	TRBJ2-1	-	TGTGCCAGCAGCGTAGGACAGGCCTACAATGAGCAGTTCTTC	CASSVGQAYNEQFF
TRBV30	TRBD2	TRBJ2-3	-	TGTGCCTGGAGTGTAAAATCTCTAGCGGACTTAGATACGCAGTATTTT	CAWSVKSLADLDTQYF
TRBV6-6	-	TRBJ1-4	-	TGTGCCAGCAGTTACACTGACCCAGGACAGAAGGAAAAACTGTTTTTT	CASSYTDPGQKEKLFF
TRBV9	-	TRBJ2-3	-	TGTGCCAGCAGCTCCCGGGACTGGAGAGATACGCAGTATTTT	CASSSRDWRDTQYF
TRBV19	TRBD2	TRBJ2-2	-	TGTGCCAGTAGTCCAAATCGGCTAGCGGGAGTTACCGGGGAGCTGTTTTTT	CASSPNRLAGVTGELFF
TRBV9	TRBD2	TRBJ2-1	-	TGTGCCAGCAGCGTAGGACTAGCGGGAACCCGAGTGGGTTCCTACAATGAGCAGTTCTTC	CASSVGLAGTRVGSYNEQFF
TRBV28	TRBD1	TRBJ2-1	-	TGTGCCAGCAGTTTACCGGACAGGGGCCTCAGCAATGAGCAGTTCTTC	CASSLPDRGLSNEQFF
TRBV5-5	TRBD1	TRBJ1-2	-	TGCGCCAGCAGCCAAGACAGGGGGAGTTATGGCTACACCTTC	CASSQDRGSYGYTF
TRBV19	-	TRBJ1-2	few	TGTGCCAGTAACGCCGGAGGATGGGGTCAGCCATATGGCTACACCTTC	CASNAGGWGQPYGYTF
TRBV7-9	-	TRBJ1-1	-	TGTGCCAGCAGGACAGAGACTCTACCGAATGAAGCTTTCTTT	CASRTETLPNEAFF
TRBV2	TRBD1	TRBJ1-2	-	TGTGCCAGCAGTGGGGGCAGGGGGCGAGGCTATGGCTACACCTTC	CASSGGRGRGYGYTF
TRBV25-1	TRBD1	TRBJ1-2	-	TGTGCCAGCAGTGCCCAACAGGGGATCGGCTATGGCTACACCTTC	CASSAQQGIGYGYTF
TRBV29-1	-	TRBJ1-5	once	TGCAGATACTGCGGTTGGGTAAAGCAGCCCCAGCATTTT	CRYCGWVKQPQHF
TRBV29-1	-	TRBJ2-5	-	TGCAGCGTTGATGGGCCCCAAGAGACCCAGTACTTC	CSVDGPQETQYF
TRBV9	-	TRBJ2-7	-	TGTGCCAGCAGCGTTGTGGCAGGGGCTATCTACGAGCAGTACTTC	CASSVVAGAIYEQYF
TRBV2	-	TRBJ2-5	-	TGTGCCAGCAGTGAACTGGCGACAGAAAGGACCCAGTACTTC	CASSELATERTQYF
TRBV7-9	-	TRBJ2-5	-	TGTGCCAGCAGCTTAGCAAACAGTCAAGAGACCCAGTACTTC	CASSLANSQETQYF
TRBV27	-	TRBJ1-6	-	TGTGCCAGCAGTCCGACAGGACCAAACCCCTATAATTCACCCCTCCACTTT	CASSPTGPNPYNSPLHF
TRBV30	TRBD1	TRBJ2-5	-	TGTGCCTGGAGTTTCGGGGACAGGGGGATTCGCCAAGAGACCCAGTACTTC	CAWSFGDRGIRQETQYF
TRBV5-6	-	TRBJ1-1	once	TGTGCCAGCAGTCTGGGACTTTTGGCTTTCTTT	CASSLGLLAFF
TRBV2	-	TRBJ1-2	-	TGTGCCAGCAGTGAACAGGGTAGGCTGTTCTATGGCTACACCTTC	CASSEQGRLFYGYTF
TRBV18	-	TRBJ2-1	-	TGTGCCAGCACCCGACCCCTCCGGGGTTCCTACAATGAGCAGTTCTTC	CASTRPLRGSYNEQFF
TRBV19	-	TRBJ1-5	-	TGTGCCAGTCGACGAAGGGGTGATCAGCCCCAGCATTTT	CASRRRGDQPQHF
TRBV7-2	-	TRBJ1-3	-	TGTGCCAGCAGCTCCCTGGGCTCAGGCTCTGGAAACACCATATATTTT	CASSSLGSGSGNTIYF
TRBV15	-	TRBJ2-7	-	TGTGCCACCAGCAGAGATGGGGCAGCCTACGAGCAGTACTTC	CATSRDGAAYEQYF
TRBV18	TRBD1	TRBJ1-2	-	TGTGCCAGCTCATTCGAAACAGGGGGAGGCTATGGCTACACCTTC	CASSFETGGGYGYTF
TRBV7-9	-	TRBJ2-5	-	TGTGCCAGCAGCTTTGACGGCTCCCAGGGGGAGACCCAGTACTTC	CASSFDGSQGETQYF
TRBV7-2	-	TRBJ2-5	-	TGTGCCAGCAGCCCCCCTCGACAAACACACCAAGAGACCCAGTACTTC	CASSPPRQTHQETQYF
TRBV4-3	-	TRBJ2-3	-	TGCGCCAGCAGCCAAGAGACGGGCGGGTTGGGGAGCACAGATACGCAGTATTTT	CASSQETGGLGSTDTQYF
TRBV23-1	TRBD1	TRBJ2-5	-	TGCGCCAGCAGTCCGGGACAGGGAAGGCACGAGACCCAGTACTTC	CASSPGQGRHETQYF
TRBV7-2	TRBD1	TRBJ1-1	-	TGTGCCAGCAGCTTAGAAGGGACAGGGAGGAACACTGAAGCTTTCTTT	CASSLEGTGRNTEAFF